A selection of T cell receptor beta chains follows, all from one sample in a study of shared clonotypes between healthy human individuals. The repertoire was sequenced with immunoSEQ multiplex PCR; TCRdb's copy has only in-frame clones and lacks some. The sample lists 450,000 to 500,000 clones; about 72% were seen once. The sequenced sample consisted of PBMCs. The receptors here all came from a woman in her forties in good health. Some clones in this sample may be carry-over from other donors' samples. Both conserved end residues are part of each CDR3. A D gene is named only where the DNA matches it firmly. The listing skips clone size in some rows; elsewhere it reads once, few, many or a size class.

J gene: TRBJ2-2; D gene: TRBD1; clone size: .; V gene: TRBV28; CDR3 protein: CASSWGRDRVNTGELFF; CDR3 DNA: TGTGCCAGCAGTTGGGGCCGGGACAGGGTGAACACCGGGGAGCTGTTTTTT
J gene: TRBJ1-2; D gene: .; clone size: .; V gene: TRBV28; CDR3 protein: CASIPTQGGYGYTF; CDR3 DNA: TGTGCCAGCATTCCCACTCAGGGAGGATATGGCTACACCTTC
J gene: TRBJ2-1; D gene: TRBD1; clone size: .; V gene: TRBV19; CDR3 protein: CASSIVGQGRSEQFF; CDR3 DNA: TGTGCCAGTAGTATAGTGGGACAGGGGCGGAGTGAGCAGTTCTTC
J gene: TRBJ2-1; D gene: .; clone size: .; V gene: TRBV5-8; CDR3 protein: CASSLEGGIFHEQFF; CDR3 DNA: TGTGCCAGCAGCTTAGAGGGCGGGATTTTCCATGAGCAGTTCTTC
J gene: TRBJ2-3; D gene: TRBD2; clone size: few; V gene: TRBV4-2; CDR3 protein: CASSQDYFGTRSTDTQYF; CDR3 DNA: TGTGCCAGCAGCCAAGACTATTTCGGGACTAGAAGCACAGATACGCAGTATTTT
J gene: TRBJ2-1; D gene: .; clone size: few; V gene: TRBV11-3; CDR3 protein: CASSLEGGSASSSYNEQFF; CDR3 DNA: TGTGCCAGCAGCTTAGAAGGGGGTTCGGCGTCGAGCTCCTACAATGAGCAGTTCTTC
J gene: TRBJ2-2; D gene: TRBD1; clone size: few; V gene: TRBV10-3; CDR3 protein: CATRTGGNTGELFF; CDR3 DNA: TGTGCCACCCGGACAGGGGGGAACACCGGGGAGCTGTTTTTT
J gene: TRBJ2-3; D gene: .; clone size: .; V gene: TRBV5-4; CDR3 protein: CASSFGQGVVIDTQYF; CDR3 DNA: TGTGCCAGCAGCTTCGGTCAAGGGGTAGTGATAGATACGCAGTATTTT
J gene: TRBJ2-7; D gene: TRBD1; clone size: .; V gene: TRBV6-6; CDR3 protein: CASSSRPGTGHYEQYF; CDR3 DNA: TGTGCCAGCAGTTCCCGACCCGGGACAGGCCACTACGAGCAGTACTTC
J gene: TRBJ2-3; D gene: .; clone size: .; V gene: TRBV27; CDR3 protein: CASRPNRADTQYF; CDR3 DNA: TGTGCCAGCAGACCCAACAGGGCAGATACGCAGTATTTT
J gene: TRBJ2-5; D gene: .; clone size: .; V gene: TRBV2; CDR3 protein: CASSEGQETQYF; CDR3 DNA: TGTGCCAGCAGTGAGGGGCAAGAGACCCAGTACTTC
J gene: TRBJ2-5; D gene: TRBD2; clone size: few; V gene: TRBV13; CDR3 protein: CASSDGLAGGETQYF; CDR3 DNA: TGTGCCAGCAGCGATGGACTAGCGGGAGGGGAGACCCAGTACTTC
J gene: TRBJ2-3; D gene: .; clone size: .; V gene: TRBV5-8; CDR3 protein: CASSLLAGSTDTQYF; CDR3 DNA: TGTGCCAGCAGCTTACTCGCGGGGAGCACAGATACGCAGTATTTT
J gene: TRBJ2-5; D gene: TRBD1; clone size: once; V gene: TRBV7-2; CDR3 protein: CASSSGQVSETQYF; CDR3 DNA: TGTGCCAGCAGCTCCGGACAGGTTTCAGAGACCCAGTACTTC
J gene: TRBJ2-5; D gene: TRBD2; clone size: .; V gene: TRBV7-8; CDR3 protein: CASSLVAGGSETQYF; CDR3 DNA: TGTGCCAGCAGCTTAGTGGCGGGAGGGTCAGAGACCCAGTACTTC
J gene: TRBJ1-5; D gene: TRBD1; clone size: .; V gene: TRBV6-1; CDR3 protein: CASTGTASNQPQHF; CDR3 DNA: TGTGCCAGCACCGGGACAGCGAGCAATCAGCCCCAGCATTTT
J gene: TRBJ1-5; D gene: TRBD1; clone size: .; V gene: TRBV27; CDR3 protein: CASSPQGDESPQHF; CDR3 DNA: TGTGCCAGCAGTCCGCAGGGGGACGAATCGCCCCAGCATTTT
J gene: TRBJ2-7; D gene: .; clone size: .; V gene: TRBV28; CDR3 protein: CASSPVGARRYEQYF; CDR3 DNA: TGTGCCAGCAGTCCCGTCGGGGCGAGGCGTTACGAGCAGTACTTC
J gene: TRBJ2-5; D gene: TRBD1; clone size: .; V gene: TRBV6-1; CDR3 protein: CASTGRGETQYF; CDR3 DNA: TGTGCCAGCACGGGCAGGGGGGAGACCCAGTACTTC
J gene: TRBJ2-6; D gene: .; clone size: once; V gene: TRBV6-1; CDR3 protein: CASRRWANVLTF; CDR3 DNA: TGTGCCAGCAGGCGCTGGGCCAACGTCCTGACTTTC
J gene: TRBJ2-7; D gene: .; clone size: few; V gene: TRBV19; CDR3 protein: CASSSQGSGYEQYF; CDR3 DNA: TGTGCCAGTAGCTCACAGGGCTCGGGCTACGAGCAGTACTTC
J gene: TRBJ2-1; D gene: TRBD2; clone size: .; V gene: TRBV11-2; CDR3 protein: CASSTSGINNEQFF; CDR3 DNA: TGTGCCAGCAGCACTAGCGGGATAAACAATGAGCAGTTCTTC
J gene: TRBJ1-1; D gene: TRBD1; clone size: .; V gene: TRBV28; CDR3 protein: CASSFTGAGGAGTEAFF; CDR3 DNA: TGTGCCAGCAGTTTTACTGGGGCAGGGGGCGCGGGCACTGAAGCTTTCTTT